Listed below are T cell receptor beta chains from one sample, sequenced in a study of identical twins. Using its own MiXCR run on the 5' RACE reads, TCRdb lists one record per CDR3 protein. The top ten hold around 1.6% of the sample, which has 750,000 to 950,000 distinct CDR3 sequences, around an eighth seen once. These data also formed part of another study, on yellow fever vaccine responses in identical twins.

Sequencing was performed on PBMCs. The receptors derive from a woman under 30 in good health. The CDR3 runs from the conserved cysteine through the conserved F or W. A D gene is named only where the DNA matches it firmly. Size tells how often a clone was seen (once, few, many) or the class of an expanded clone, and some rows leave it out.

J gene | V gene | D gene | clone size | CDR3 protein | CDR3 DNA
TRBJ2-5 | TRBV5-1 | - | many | CASSLTSGSRWNF | TGCGCCAGCAGTTTAACCTCCGGGAGCCGGTGGAACTTC
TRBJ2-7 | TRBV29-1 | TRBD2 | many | CSVAGLAGGYEQYF | TGCAGCGTTGCTGGGCTAGCGGGAGGTTACGAGCAGTACTTC
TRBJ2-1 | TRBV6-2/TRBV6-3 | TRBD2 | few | CASRRGTSGYNEQFF | TGTGCCAGCAGACGCGGGACTAGCGGTTACAATGAGCAGTTCTTC
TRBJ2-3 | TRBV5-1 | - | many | CASSPGAGRGDTQYF | TGCGCCAGCAGCCCGGGGGCAGGTCGGGGAGATACGCAGTATTTT
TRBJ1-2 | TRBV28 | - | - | CASTGGGGSYGYTF | TGTGCCAGCACCGGCGGCGGGGGGAGCTATGGCTACACCTTC
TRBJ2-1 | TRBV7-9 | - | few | CASSSNLNEQFF | TGTGCCAGCAGCTCTAATCTCAATGAGCAGTTCTTC
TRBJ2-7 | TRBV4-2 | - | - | CASSQWDGSYEQYF | TGTGCCAGCAGCCAATGGGACGGCTCCTACGAGCAGTACTTC
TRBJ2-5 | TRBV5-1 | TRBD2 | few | CASSLTSGGEETQYF | TGCGCCAGCAGCTTGACTAGCGGGGGGGAAGAGACCCAGTACTTC
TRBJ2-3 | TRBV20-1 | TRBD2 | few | CSARDSVASGRAWNTQYF | TGCAGTGCTAGAGATTCCGTGGCTAGCGGGAGGGCCTGGAATACGCAGTATTTT
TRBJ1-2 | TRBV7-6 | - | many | CASSPRYRAGDGYTF | TGTGCCAGCAGCCCCCGGTATAGGGCGGGGGATGGCTACACCTTC
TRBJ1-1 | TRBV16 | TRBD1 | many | CASSQVTGQGAEAFF | TGTGCCAGCAGCCAAGTAACAGGACAGGGGGCTGAAGCTTTCTTT
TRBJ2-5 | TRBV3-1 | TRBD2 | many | CASSQGLLAGGQQETQYF | TGTGCCAGCAGCCAAGGGCTACTAGCGGGGGGCCAGCAAGAGACCCAGTACTTC
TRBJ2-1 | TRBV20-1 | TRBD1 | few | CSALMTGGGEQFF | TGCAGTGCTCTTATGACAGGGGGCGGTGAGCAGTTCTTC
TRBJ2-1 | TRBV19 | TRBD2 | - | CASSQSGRAYEQFF | TGTGCCAGTAGTCAAAGCGGGAGGGCTTATGAGCAGTTCTTC
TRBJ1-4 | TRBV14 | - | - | CASSRAGVTNEKLFF | TGTGCCAGCAGCCGGGCGGGGGTAACTAATGAAAAACTGTTTTTT
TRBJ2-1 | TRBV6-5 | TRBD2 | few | CASSYLGLGSVNEQFF | TGTGCCAGCAGTTACCTGGGACTAGGGTCGGTCAATGAGCAGTTCTTC
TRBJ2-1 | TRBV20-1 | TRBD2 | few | CSASVAGVDPDEQFF | TGCAGTGCTAGTGTGGCGGGAGTTGATCCCGATGAGCAGTTCTTC
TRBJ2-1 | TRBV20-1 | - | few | CSAIKGGPNEQFF | TGCAGTGCTATTAAGGGAGGCCCAAATGAGCAGTTCTTC
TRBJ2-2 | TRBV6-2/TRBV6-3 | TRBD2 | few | CASTREVNTGELFF | TGTGCCAGCACCCGGGAGGTTAACACCGGGGAGCTGTTTTTT
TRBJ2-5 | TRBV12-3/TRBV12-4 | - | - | CASKLSGAGKETQYF | TGTGCCAGCAAGTTGTCCGGGGCGGGGAAAGAGACCCAGTACTTC
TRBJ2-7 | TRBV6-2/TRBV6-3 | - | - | CASSLWEEQYF | TGTGCCAGCAGCCTATGGGAGGAGCAGTACTTC
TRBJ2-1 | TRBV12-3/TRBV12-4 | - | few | CASSLGRLGLGPPYNEQFF | TGTGCCAGCAGTTTAGGCCGCCTTGGGCTAGGCCCCCCCTACAATGAGCAGTTCTTC
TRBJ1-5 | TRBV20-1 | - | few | CSAWRGFDQPQHF | TGCAGTGCTTGGAGGGGATTTGATCAGCCCCAGCATTTT
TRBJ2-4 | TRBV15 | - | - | CATSNEGLAKNIQYF | TGTGCCACCAGCAACGAAGGGTTAGCCAAAAACATTCAGTACTTC
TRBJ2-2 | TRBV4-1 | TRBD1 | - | CASSHRDRGNPGELFF | TGCGCCAGCAGCCACCGAGACAGGGGGAATCCCGGGGAGCTGTTTTTT
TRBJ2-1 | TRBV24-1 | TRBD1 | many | CATSDLRQGNPSSYNEQFF | TGTGCCACCAGTGATCTAAGACAGGGAAACCCGAGCTCCTACAATGAGCAGTTCTTC
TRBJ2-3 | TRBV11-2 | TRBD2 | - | CASSRGLAGGSTDTQYF | TGTGCCAGCAGCCGGGGACTAGCGGGGGGAAGCACAGATACGCAGTATTTT
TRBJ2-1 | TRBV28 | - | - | CASMSLEQFF | TGTGCCAGCATGTCCCTCGAGCAGTTCTTC
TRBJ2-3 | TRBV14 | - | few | CASSPQTTAFGFTDTQYF | TGTGCCAGCAGCCCTCAAACGACAGCGTTTGGGTTCACAGATACGCAGTATTTT
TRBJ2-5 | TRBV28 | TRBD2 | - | CASTKVGRGEETQYF | TGTGCCAGCACCAAGGTCGGTCGGGGGGAAGAGACCCAGTACTTC
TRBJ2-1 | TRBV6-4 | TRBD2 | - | CASSASSGSKPRFLYNEQFF | TGTGCCAGCAGCGCCTCTAGCGGGAGTAAGCCCCGGTTTTTGTACAATGAGCAGTTCTTC
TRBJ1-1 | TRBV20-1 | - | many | CSARDPGRTEAFF | TGCAGTGCTAGAGATCCGGGGAGGACTGAAGCTTTCTTT
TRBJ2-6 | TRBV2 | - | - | CASSASGNSGANVLTF | TGTGCCAGCAGCGCGTCGGGGAACTCTGGGGCCAACGTCCTGACTTTC
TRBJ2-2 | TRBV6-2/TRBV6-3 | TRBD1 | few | CASTRGQGSAGELFF | TGTGCCAGCACCCGAGGACAGGGGAGCGCCGGGGAGCTGTTTTTT
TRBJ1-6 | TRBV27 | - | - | CASSLTGSPLHF | TGTGCCAGCAGCTTAACAGGGTCACCCCTCCACTTT
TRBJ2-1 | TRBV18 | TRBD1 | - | CASSAVDRVYEQFF | TGTGCCAGCTCAGCCGTGGACAGGGTCTATGAGCAGTTCTTC
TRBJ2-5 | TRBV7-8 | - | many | CASSIKDSSTQYF | TGTGCCAGCAGCATAAAGGACAGTTCGACCCAGTACTTC
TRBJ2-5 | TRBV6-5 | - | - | CASSYSGRGGQETQYF | TGTGCCAGCAGTTACTCAGGCAGGGGTGGGCAAGAGACCCAGTACTTC
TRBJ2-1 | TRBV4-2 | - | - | CASSQGFGRSSYNEQFF | TGTGCCAGCAGCCAAGGGTTCGGGAGAAGCTCCTACAATGAGCAGTTCTTC
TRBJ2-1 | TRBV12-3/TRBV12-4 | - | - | CASRALGNEQFF | TGTGCCAGCAGGGCTCTAGGAAATGAGCAGTTCTTC
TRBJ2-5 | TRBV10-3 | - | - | CAIRAGVQETQYF | TGTGCCATCAGGGCAGGGGTACAAGAGACCCAGTACTTC
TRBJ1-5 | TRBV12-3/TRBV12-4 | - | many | CASSSSQRGLNQPQHF | TGTGCCAGCAGTTCGTCCCAGCGGGGACTCAATCAGCCCCAGCATTTT
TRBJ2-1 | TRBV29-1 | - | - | CSATREAYNEQFF | TGCAGCGCGACTAGGGAAGCTTACAATGAGCAGTTCTTC
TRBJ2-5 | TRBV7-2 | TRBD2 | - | CASTSLEGGETQYF | TGTGCCAGCACCTCCTTGGAGGGAGGGGAGACCCAGTACTTC
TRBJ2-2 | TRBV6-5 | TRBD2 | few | CASSYSLAGEAGELFF | TGTGCCAGCAGTTACTCCCTAGCGGGAGAGGCCGGGGAGCTGTTTTTT